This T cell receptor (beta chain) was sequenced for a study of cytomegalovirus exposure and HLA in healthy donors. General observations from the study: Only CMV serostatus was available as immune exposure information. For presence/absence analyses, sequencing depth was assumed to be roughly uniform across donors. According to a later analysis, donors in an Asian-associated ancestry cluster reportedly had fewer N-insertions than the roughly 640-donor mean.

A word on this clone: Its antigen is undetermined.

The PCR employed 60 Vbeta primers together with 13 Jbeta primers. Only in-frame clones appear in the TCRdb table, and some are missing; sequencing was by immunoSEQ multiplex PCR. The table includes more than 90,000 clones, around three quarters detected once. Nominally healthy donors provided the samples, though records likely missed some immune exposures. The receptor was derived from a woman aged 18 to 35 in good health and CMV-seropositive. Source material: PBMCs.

CDR3 region: CASSPRTDYGYTF. DNA of the CDR3: TGTGCCAGCAGCCCTCGGACAGACTATGGCTACACCTTC. The chain links TRBV11-1 to TRBJ1-2, with a weak D call TRBD1 (6 bases). Germline V gene sequence: CDR1 SGHAT, CDR2 FQDESV (reference sequence). The length of the CDR3 is 13 residues. V lost 5 bases to trimming and J lost 3 bases, with 10 bases between them.